Below, one T cell receptor beta chain is given with its context. Using immunoSEQ multiplex PCR, the repertoire was profiled, and TCRdb retains in-frame clones only, with some absent. The sample holds 120,000 to 150,000 clones, more than 80% seen once. This sample was included in a study of blood T cell repertoires in COVID-19. The ends were cut back, 2 bases at V and 4 bases at J, with 9 bases in the middle. This CDR3 has 13 amino acids. The germline V gene has CDR1 GTSNPN and CDR2 SVGIG (reference sequence). The sequence came from a human donor in a cohort sampled during active COVID-19. The sample was peripheral blood. The rearrangement links TRBV30 to TRBJ1-3, with D maybe TRBD1 (6 bases). CDR3 protein: CAWSTDSGNTIYF. In nucleotides, the CDR3 is TGTGCCTGGAGTACGGACAGCGGAAACACCATATATTTT.